Following are 3 T cell receptor beta chains from one sample sequenced in a study of PD-L1 blockade in urothelial cancer. The assay was immunoSEQ multiplex PCR, and TCRdb's table has in-frame clones only and misses some. In the table there are under 120,000 clones, around 85% of which are singletons. The sample was PBMCs, taken around atezolizumab (anti-PD-L1) treatment. The receptor set was obtained from a man aged 50-60 years with urothelial cancer.

In its sample, this clone was seen once. This chain connects TRBV13 to TRBJ1-3; TRBD1 matches at 8 bases. Germline V gene data show CDR1 as PRHDT and CDR2 as FYEKMQ (reference sequence). There are 18 residues in the CDR3. V was clipped by 5 bases and J by 1 base; unmatched bases: 13. In DNA form, the CDR3 reads TGTGCCAGCAGCCCGAGACAGGGGCCCCGGCGATCTGGAAACACCATATATTTT. Its translation: CASSPRQGPRRSGNTIYF.

The genes are TRBV7-9 and TRBJ1-5; 7 bases match TRBD1. The CDR3 is made up of 15 amino acids. Germline V gene sequence: CDR1 SEHNR, CDR2 FQNEAQ (reference sequence). V gave up 1 base and J gave up 3 bases; unmatched junction bases: 3. CDR3 sequence reads: CASSLGDSSNQPQHF. The DNA of the CDR3 is TGTGCCAGCAGCTTAGGGGACAGTTCCAATCAGCCCCAGCATTTT.

This clone was found once. This chain uses TRBV28 with TRBJ1-4; no reliable D call. Germline V CDR1 and CDR2: MDHEN, SYDVKM. Trimming shortened V by 6 bases and J by 8 bases, and 7 bases separated the two germline ends. This CDR3 comprises 11 residues. CDR3 region: CASSRSEKLFF. CDR3 coding DNA: TGTGCCAGCAGCCGGAGCGAAAAACTGTTTTTT.